The 24 T cell receptor beta chains listed next were all sequenced from one sample in a study of blood T cell repertoires in COVID-19. The table came from immunoSEQ multiplex PCR; TCRdb's copy has only in-frame clones and leaves some out. The sample has about 100,000 clones, approximately 84% seen once. Sequencing was done on a sample of peripheral blood. The receptors here all came from a man aged 55 to 70 with acute or convalescent COVID-19.

On this clone: An end of the junction differs from the germline gene, which may be a read error. The chain is built from TRBV19 and TRBJ2-1; TRBD2 aligns across 7 bases. The CDR3 length is 15 residues. Germline loops: CDR1 LNHDA, CDR2 SQIVND (reference sequence). The CDR3 bases are TGTGCCACCTCCCCGAGGACTAGTCCCTACGATGAGCAGTTCTTC. This gives the protein CATSPRTSPYDEQFF.

This clone has just a few counts. This chain connects TRBV3-1 (or the pseudogene TRBV3-2) to TRBJ2-1, with TRBD1 identical over 10 bases. The CDR3 is 14 amino acids. J was trimmed by 15 bases and V by 6 bases; bases with no gene match: 14. Germline CDR1 and CDR2: LGHDT and YNNKEL (reference sequence). The DNA for the CDR3 is TGTGCCAGCAGTACCGGGACAGGGGCCCCTTATTGGTTCTTC. Translated, it gives CASSTGTGAPYWFF.

This clone occurred a few times. The chain combines TRBV12-5 with TRBJ2-1, with TRBD2 matching over 7 bases. In germline, CDR1 is LGHNT, CDR2 FRNRAP. J gave up 6 bases and V 6 bases, and 8 bases lay outside the gene matches. The CDR3 covers 14 residues. The CDR3 sequence is CASGPRGGRNEQFF. DNA for the CDR3: TGTGCTAGTGGCCCCCGGGGAGGGCGCAATGAGCAGTTCTTC.

V gene TRBV10-2 combines with J gene TRBJ2-2, with TRBD2 identical over 8 bases. CDR1 and CDR2 (germline): WSHSY, SAAADI. After removal of 2 bases from V and 3 bases from J, the junction contained 5 bases not matched to a gene. CDR3 length: 16 residues. As DNA, the CDR3 is TGCGCCAGCAGTGAGAGTGCGGGAGGTCACACCGGGGAGCTGTTTTTT. This gives the protein CASSESAGGHTGELFF.

The gene calls are TRBV5-1 and TRBJ2-7; D ambiguous. Germline V gene sequence: CDR1 SGHRS, CDR2 YFSETQ. The CDR3 covers 14 residues. V lost 2 bases, J lost 0 bases, and 9 bases lay in between. CDR3: CASSFAASSYEQYF. Written as DNA, the CDR3 is TGCGCCAGCAGCTTCGCTGCCAGCTCCTACGAGCAGTACTTC.

V is TRBV2 and J is TRBJ2-3; TRBD1 aligns across 10 bases. The V gene end was trimmed by 8 bases and the J gene end by 2 bases; junction bases not matched to a gene: 1. CDR1 is SNHLY and CDR2 is FYNNEI in the germline V gene. This CDR3 region has 13 residues. The CDR3 is CASGTGVTDTQYF. The DNA of the CDR3 is TGTGCCAGCGGGACAGGGGTCACAGATACGCAGTATTTT.

A word on this clone: Distinct nucleotide sequences in the sample also encode this CDR3. This chain connects TRBV3-1 (or the pseudogene TRBV3-2) to TRBJ1-1; no reliable D call. The CDR3 runs 13 residues. Germline CDR1 is LGHDT and CDR2 is YNNKEL (reference sequence). Trimming cost V 1 base and J 2 bases, with 5 bases left between them. CDR3 region: CASSQGANTEAFF. CDR3 DNA: TGTGCCAGCAGCCAAGGGGCTAACACTGAAGCTTTCTTT.

This chain links TRBV5-5 with TRBJ2-3; TRBD1 matches 7 bases. Germline CDR1 is SGHKS and CDR2 is YYEKEE (reference sequence). V gave up 6 bases and J gave up 3 bases; unmatched junction bases: 19. The CDR3 totals 18 residues. CDR3: CASNPRGGRGAGTDTQYF. DNA for the CDR3: TGTGCCAGCAACCCGAGAGGGGGCCGGGGAGCCGGTACAGATACGCAGTATTTT.

V is TRBV7-4 and J is TRBJ2-1; TRBD2 is a possible D gene (5 bases). The CDR3 extends over 16 amino acids. V lost 1 base and J lost 7, with 17 bases in between. Germline values: CDR1 SGHVT, CDR2 SQSDAQ. This CDR3 reads CASSLVAFLALNEQFF. As DNA, the CDR3 is TGTGCCAGCAGCTTAGTTGCATTTCTAGCATTGAATGAGCAGTTCTTC.

The chain employs TRBV6-5 and TRBJ2-5; the match to TRBD2 covers 7 bases. This CDR3 region has 15 residues. V lost 7 bases, J lost 5 bases, and 13 bases stayed unmatched. CDR1 and CDR2 (germline): MNHEY, SVGAGI. This CDR3 is CASTTSGGVWETQYF. The CDR3 DNA is TGTGCCAGCACTACCTCGGGAGGTGTGTGGGAGACCCAGTACTTC.

For the CDR3, the DNA is TGTGCCAGTAGTGCACAGGACAATCAGCCCCAGCATTTT. Translating gives CASSAQDNQPQHF. V and J are TRBV19 and TRBJ1-5; maybe TRBD1 (5 bases). Germline values: CDR1 LNHDA, CDR2 SQIVND (reference sequence). V was shortened by 5 bases and J by 3 bases, with 8 bases between the two germline ends. This CDR3 is 13 amino acids long.

This clone was found once. V gene TRBV30 combines with J gene TRBJ1-2; 7 positions match TRBD1. The CDR3 runs 12 residues. In germline, CDR1 is GTSNPN, CDR2 SVGIG (reference sequence). J was trimmed by 8 bases and V by 5 bases; bases with no gene match: 8. The DNA for the CDR3 is TGTGCCTGGGGGACAGCCTATGGGGGCTACACCTTC. Translation gives CAWGTAYGGYTF. The variable domain in full, completed from reference TRBV30 and TRBJ1-2, reads SQTIHQWPATLVQPVGSPLSLECTVEGTSNPNLYWYRQAAGRGLQLLFYSVGIGQISSEVPQNLSASRPQDRQFILSSKKLLLSDSGFYLCAWGTAYGGYTFGSGTRLTVV.

The chain has TRBV3-1 (or the pseudogene TRBV3-2) and TRBJ2-3; 12 nucleotides line up with TRBD2. The CDR3 totals 19 residues. The germline gives CDR1 LGHDT, CDR2 YNNKEL (reference sequence). After removal of 1 base from V and 3 bases from J, the junction contained 11 bases not matched to a gene. The CDR3 loop reads CASSQVHLAGGRCTDTQYF. CDR3 DNA sequence: TGTGCCAGCAGCCAAGTCCACCTAGCGGGAGGGCGGTGTACAGATACGCAGTATTTT.

This chain connects TRBV7-9 to TRBJ1-4, with 11 bases lining up with TRBD1. CDR1 SEHNR and CDR2 FQNEAQ come from the germline V gene (reference sequence). The CDR3 extends over 17 amino acids. V dropped 2 bases and J dropped 7; count of bases not matched to a gene: 9. The CDR3: CASSLRDRGVGSEKLFF. CDR3 nucleotide sequence: TGTGCCAGCAGCTTACGGGACAGGGGGGTCGGTAGTGAAAAACTGTTTTTT.

This chain uses TRBV6-5 with TRBJ2-7; tentatively, D is TRBD1 (6 bases). V lost 7 bases and J lost 3, with 19 bases in between. The CDR3 loop spans 15 amino acids. Looked up from germline, CDR1 is MNHEY and CDR2 is SVGAGI. This CDR3 is CASNAGPSQGYEQYF. The CDR3 nucleotides are TGTGCCAGCAACGCCGGACCTTCACAGGGCTACGAGCAGTACTTC.

The chain uses TRBV18 and TRBJ2-5; 12 bases agree with TRBD1. The CDR3 consists of 15 residues. J gave up 5 bases and V 2 bases, and 3 bases lay outside the gene matches. CDR1 is KGHSH, CDR2 LQKENI, per germline. Here the CDR3 reads CASSPGTGGWETQYF. CDR3 coding DNA: TGTGCCAGCTCACCAGGGACAGGGGGCTGGGAGACCCAGTACTTC.

The genes are TRBV6-5 and TRBJ1-5; D is ambiguous. Trimming shortened V by 8 bases and J by 5 bases, and 13 bases separated the two germline ends. This CDR3 has 13 residues. CDR1 and CDR2 from the germline V gene are MNHEY and SVGAGI. The CDR3 is CASREDFYQPQHF. The CDR3 DNA reads as TGTGCCAGCCGGGAGGACTTTTATCAGCCCCAGCATTTT.

This chain joins TRBV15 and TRBJ2-7, with D maybe TRBD2 (5 bases). With 0 bases removed from V and 2 bases from J, the gap between germline ends came to 8 bases. The CDR3 is made up of 14 amino acids. In germline, CDR1 is LNHNV, CDR2 YYDKDF (reference sequence). CDR3 sequence: CATSRDLGAYEQYV. For the CDR3, the DNA is TGTGCCACCAGCAGAGATTTGGGAGCCTACGAGCAGTACGTC.

This clone was observed a single time. V gene TRBV19 combines with J gene TRBJ2-7; 8 positions match TRBD1. The CDR3 spans 16 residues. J was trimmed by 4 bases and V by 5 bases; bases with no gene match: 13. Germline V CDR1 and CDR2: LNHDA, SQIVND (reference sequence). The DNA for the CDR3 is TGTGCCAGTAGTCTGAATCAGGGGGCACGGAGATACGAGCAGTACTTC. Amino acids: CASSLNQGARRYEQYF. Drawing the rest from reference TRBV19 and TRBJ2-7, the complete variable domain is DGGITQSPKYLFRKEGQNVTLSCEQNLNHDAMYWYRQDPGQGLRLIYYSQIVNDFQKGDIAEGYSVSREKKESFPLTVTSAQKNPTAFYLCASSLNQGARRYEQYFGPGTRLTVT.

V usage is TRBV11-2 and J usage is TRBJ2-3, with 8 bases aligning to TRBD2. The CDR3 extends over 19 amino acids. The V segment lost 0 bases and the J segment 3 bases; nucleotides outside the gene matches: 14. Germline CDR1 SGHAT, CDR2 FQNNGV. The CDR3 here is CASSLDLRARGRLTDTQYF. The DNA for the CDR3 is TGTGCCAGCAGCTTAGATTTGCGGGCCCGCGGGAGGTTGACAGATACGCAGTATTTT.

This sequence joins TRBV5-1 and TRBJ1-1, with D hard to call. Germline-derived CDR1 and CDR2 are SGHRS and YFSETQ. CDR3 size: 14 residues. V lost 2 bases and J 0 bases, leaving 8 bases between the germline ends. The CDR3 loop is CASSLDLLNTEAFF. For the CDR3, the DNA is TGCGCCAGCAGCTTAGACTTATTGAACACTGAAGCTTTCTTT.

The chain uses TRBV6-4 and TRBJ2-4; the D gene is possibly TRBD2 (6 bases). Deletions cut 4 bases from V and 9 bases from J, with 13 bases between. This CDR3 contains 13 residues. The germline gives CDR1 MRHNA, CDR2 SNTAGT. The CDR3 region is CASSGELGGIQYF. The CDR3 DNA reads TGTGCCAGCAGTGGGGAGCTCGGGGGCATTCAGTACTTC.

The chain has TRBV6-5 and TRBJ1-1; TRBD1 might be the D (5 bases). Germline-derived CDR1 and CDR2 are MNHEY and SVGAGI. The length of the CDR3 is 13 residues. V gave up 6 bases and J gave up 3 bases, with 11 bases separating them. The CDR3 nucleotides read TGTGCCAGCAGGCAGGGCATCGACACTGAAGCTTTCTTT. Amino acids: CASRQGIDTEAFF.

Of note for this clone: An end of the junction differs from the germline gene, which may be a read error. The J gene is TRBJ2-5, the V gene TRBV5-6; 9 nucleotides line up with TRBD2. The CDR3 is 15 amino acids. Germline lookup yields CDR1 SGHDT and CDR2 YYEEEE. CDR3 residues: CASSLGSGSEETQYF. The CDR3 region has the DNA TGTGCCAGCAGTTTGGGTAGCGGGAGTGAGGAGACCCAGTACTTC.